This T cell receptor beta chain originates from a study of T cell repertoires in cytomegalovirus infection. Across the whole study: An indication of both CMV infection and matching HLA type came from public TCR beta signatures.

Overall study findings and caveats: Totalled public TCR beta family frequency picked out people who carried CMV plus the relevant HLA. HLA-C-restricted, CMV-specific TCR beta clonotypes were dominant ex vivo.

One entry per CDR3 protein results from TCRdb running MiXCR on the reads. The sample has 200,000 or so distinct CDR3 sequences, approximately 28% seen once; the top ten hold 30% to 35%. Concerning this clonotype itself: Its antigen is not known.

Trimming removed 5 bases from V and 11 bases from J, with 18 bases in between. This CDR3 is built from 12 residues. Germline V gene lookup returns CDR1 DFQATT and CDR2 SNEGSKA (reference sequence). The sequenced material came from PBMCs. The gene calls are TRBV20-1 and TRBJ1-1; D is perhaps TRBD1 (6 bases). The sequence came from a human donor in good health (CMV status not recorded). Some clones in this sample may be carry-over from other donors' samples. CDR3 in DNA: TGCAGTGCTGCTCTATTTGGAGGGGGGGCTTTCTTT. Protein: CSAALFGGGAFF.